The next 24 T cell receptor beta chains were all read from a single sample in a study of Ad26.COV2.S vaccination and SARS-CoV-2 variants. The protocol was immunoSEQ multiplex PCR, while the TCRdb copy is restricted to in-frame clones and leaves out a portion. This table holds around 400,000 clones, over 75% found once. Indicated treatment: roughly 20 received Ad26.COV2.S at low or high dose, single or two shots; several received placebo; per-sample allocation not given. Vaccine and placebo recipients were sampled on day 63 after the first injection. The material sequenced was peripheral blood, taken in a trial of Ad26.COV2.S vaccine versus placebo. Receptors originate from a person between 18 and 60 years old who received the Ad26.COV2.S COVID-19 vaccine or a placebo.

V is TRBV7-9 and J is TRBJ1-3; TRBD1 agrees at 11 bases. Germline lookup yields CDR1 SEHNR and CDR2 FQNEAQ (reference sequence). This CDR3 has 14 residues. The V segment lost 3 bases and the J segment 7 bases; nucleotides outside the gene matches: 2. The CDR3 DNA reads TGTGCCAGCAGCTTCCGGGACAGGGGGAACACCATATATTTT. This sequence encodes CASSFRDRGNTIYF.

In its sample, this clone was seen once. CDR3: CASSLGDYYTGELFF. Written as DNA, the CDR3 is TGTGCCAGCAGCTTGGGGGACTATTACACCGGGGAGCTGTTTTTT. The chain is built from TRBV5-5 and TRBJ2-2, with 7 bases matching TRBD2. Germline V gives CDR1 SGHKS, CDR2 YYEKEE (reference sequence). The CDR3 is 15 amino acids. With V trimmed by 0 bases and J by 3 bases, 2 bases remained unmatched.

The chain joins TRBV6-4 to TRBJ2-6; no definite D call. The V gene's germline CDR1 is MRHNA and CDR2 SNTAGT. The CDR3 totals 14 residues. Trimming shortened V by 3 bases and J by 1 base, and 4 bases separated the two germline ends. In DNA form, the CDR3 reads TGTGCCAGCAGTGAGGGTTCTGGGGCCAACGTCCTGACTTTC. Residues: CASSEGSGANVLTF.

The chain recombines TRBV7-9 with TRBJ1-1; no definite D call. This CDR3 contains 13 residues. V was cut by 2 bases and J by 4 bases, with 8 bases left in between. CDR1 and CDR2 (germline): SEHNR, FQNEAQ (reference sequence). The CDR3 reads CASSLHLGTEAFF. In DNA form, the CDR3 reads TGTGCCAGCAGCTTACACTTGGGCACTGAAGCTTTCTTT.

The chain employs TRBV7-2 and TRBJ2-7; D is uncertain. The ends were cut back, 1 base at V and 0 bases at J, with 10 bases in the middle. Germline-derived CDR1 and CDR2 are SGHTA and FQGNSA. CDR3 length equals 15 residues. The CDR3 sequence: CASSLVAQSSYEQYF. The CDR3 region has the DNA TGTGCCAGCAGCTTAGTAGCCCAATCCTCCTACGAGCAGTACTTC. Complete variable domain (other parts from reference TRBV7-2 and TRBJ2-7): GAGVSQSPSNKVTEKGKDVELRCDPISGHTALYWYRQSLGQGLEFLIYFQGNSAPDKSGLPSDRFSAERTGGSVSTLTIQRTQQEDSAVYLCASSLVAQSSYEQYFGPGTRLTVT.

The chain couples TRBV7-8 to TRBJ2-5, with TRBD1 identical over 8 bases. J lost 5 bases, V lost 5 bases, and 13 bases had no gene match. CDR1 and CDR2 (germline): SGHVS, FQNEAQ. The CDR3 sequence is 16 residues long. The CDR3 sequence is CASSLYRGNGGETQYF. The CDR3 nucleotides are TGTGCCAGCAGCCTTTACAGGGGGAACGGCGGGGAGACCCAGTACTTC.

The CDR3 bases are TGTGCCAGCAGAGGACAGGGGGGTTACAATGAGCAGTTCTTC. This translates into CASRGQGGYNEQFF. The gene calls are TRBV13 and TRBJ2-1; TRBD1 agrees at 10 bases. The CDR3 has 14 residues. The germline CDR1 and CDR2 sequences are PRHDT and FYEKMQ (reference sequence). Unmatched junction bases numbered 3, after V lost 6 bases and J lost 4 bases.

This clone was counted only a few times. The chain joins TRBV18 to TRBJ2-3; unclear D gene. The CDR3 runs to 14 residues. Trimming took 3 bases from V and 6 from J, leaving 13 bases between them. Germline CDR1 is KGHSH and CDR2 is LQKENI. The CDR3 coding sequence is TGTGCCAGCTCACCCTCAAGGATCGGGGATACGCAGTATTTT. The encoded protein is CASSPSRIGDTQYF. The full variable domain, in which reference TRBV18 and TRBJ2-3 provide the parts outside the CDR3, is NAGVMQNPRHLVRRRGQEARLRCSPMKGHSHVYWYRQLPEEGLKFMVYLQKENIIDESGMPKERFSAEFPKEGPSILRIQQVVRGDSAAYFCASSPSRIGDTQYFGPGTRLTVL.

The chain carries TRBV7-8 and TRBJ2-2; tentatively, D is TRBD1 (9 bases). CDR1 is SGHVS, CDR2 FQNEAQ, per germline. Trimming stripped 5 bases from V and 4 bases from J, with 38 bases between. The CDR3 is 23 amino acids. The CDR3 DNA reads TGTGCCAGCAGCCCTGGGACAGGGCGGCCTAGCGGGCCTACTAAATTGGGCACCGGGGAGCTGTTTTTT. Translating it yields CASSPGTGRPSGPTKLGTGELFF.

J is TRBJ1-1 and V is TRBV3-1 (or the pseudogene TRBV3-2); perhaps TRBD1 as D (5 bases). The V end lost 4 bases, the J end lost 8 bases, and 14 bases lay between the germline ends. Germline V gives CDR1 LGHDT, CDR2 YNNKEL (reference sequence). This CDR3 comprises 13 residues. DNA for the CDR3: TGTGCCAGCAGCCCCAGGGTTCGGGGGGAAGCTTTCTTT. This encodes CASSPRVRGEAFF.

V gene TRBV3-1 (or the pseudogene TRBV3-2) combines with J gene TRBJ2-6; D is possibly TRBD2 (6 bases). CDR1 and CDR2 from the germline V gene are LGHDT and YNNKEL (reference sequence). V lost 4 bases to trimming and J lost 0 bases, with 13 bases between them. CDR3 size: 17 residues. CDR3 residues: CASSLGLPGSGANVLTF. The CDR3 DNA follows: TGTGCCAGCAGCCTGGGACTTCCCGGCTCTGGGGCCAACGTCCTGACTTTC.

In its sample, this clone was seen once. The chain combines TRBV27 with TRBJ2-1; D is undetermined. This CDR3 spans 15 amino acids. Deletions cut 1 base from V and 9 bases from J, with 16 bases between. CDR1 and CDR2 (germline): MNHEY, SMNVEV (reference sequence). The DNA for the CDR3 is TGTGCCAGCAGTTTATACCAGTTTGGTAAGGGTGAGCAGTTCTTC. Amino acid sequence: CASSLYQFGKGEQFF.

V is TRBV20-1 and J is TRBJ2-1; D gene unclear. The CDR3 has 11 amino acids. Germline CDR1 DFQATT, CDR2 SNEGSKA (reference sequence). Trimming shortened V by 3 bases and J by 9 bases, and 9 bases separated the two germline ends. CDR3 coding DNA: TGCAGTGCTAGTCATGGGTCTGAGCAGTTCTTC. Amino acids: CSASHGSEQFF.

The chain recombines TRBV3-1 (or the pseudogene TRBV3-2) with TRBJ2-7; unclear D gene. Germline values: CDR1 LGHDT, CDR2 YNNKEL (reference sequence). Trimming pared 4 bases from V and 2 bases from J, leaving 9 bases between. This CDR3 contains 13 residues. This CDR3 is CASSLSGPYEQYF. The CDR3 nucleotides read TGTGCCAGCAGCCTTTCCGGCCCCTACGAGCAGTACTTC.

This clone has a single count. V is TRBV3-1 (or the pseudogene TRBV3-2) and J is TRBJ2-3; D is perhaps TRBD2 (6 bases). Germline lookup yields CDR1 LGHDT and CDR2 YNNKEL (reference sequence). The CDR3 is 12 residues long. V lost 6 bases and J 9 bases, leaving 13 bases between the germline ends. CDR3 coding DNA: TGTGCCAGCAGTCTCTGGGGGGAGACGCAGTATTTT. Translated, it gives CASSLWGETQYF.

The chain has TRBV6-1 and TRBJ2-2; 11 nucleotides match TRBD2. This CDR3 has 17 residues. V lost 0 bases and J lost 7; bases outside the gene matches: 7. Germline CDR1 and CDR2: MNHNS and SASEGT. Here the CDR3 reads CASSEASGRAGIGELFF. CDR3 in DNA: TGTGCCAGCAGTGAAGCTAGCGGGAGGGCCGGGATCGGGGAGCTGTTTTTT.

V and J are TRBV5-4 and TRBJ2-3; D is possibly TRBD2 (5 bases). CDR1 SGHNT and CDR2 YYREEE come from the germline V gene (reference sequence). Between the trimmed V and J ends, which lost 3 bases and 0 bases, there was a span of 11 bases. The CDR3 sequence is 15 residues long. Written as DNA, the CDR3 is TGTGCCAGCAGCTCCACACGGGGTAGCACAGATACGCAGTATTTT. Protein: CASSSTRGSTDTQYF.

This chain links TRBV7-9 with TRBJ2-7; no clear D. The CDR3 covers 12 residues. The germline V gene encodes CDR1 SEHNR and CDR2 FQNEAQ (reference sequence). V lost 3 bases, J lost 0 bases, and 3 bases lay in between. CDR3 amino acids: CASSFSSYEQYF. The DNA of the CDR3 is TGTGCCAGCAGCTTTAGCTCCTACGAGCAGTACTTC.

This clone was seen a handful of times. The chain couples TRBV5-5 to TRBJ2-7; D may be TRBD2 (6 bases). Trimming cost V 2 bases and J 4 bases, with 10 bases left between them. The germline gives CDR1 SGHKS, CDR2 YYEKEE (reference sequence). CDR3 length equals 13 residues. Here the CDR3 reads CASSLVAEYEQYF. CDR3 nucleotide sequence: TGTGCCAGCAGCTTAGTAGCGGAATACGAGCAGTACTTC.

The chain combines TRBV28 with TRBJ1-1; D ambiguous. V was shortened by 7 bases and J by 0 bases, with 15 bases between the two germline ends. Germline CDR1 MDHEN, CDR2 SYDVKM. This CDR3 has 15 amino acids. CDR3 sequence: CASMTLGGMNTEAFF. CDR3 DNA: TGTGCCAGCATGACTCTGGGTGGGATGAACACTGAAGCTTTCTTT.

This chain uses TRBV5-1 with TRBJ2-3; weak D call: TRBD2 (5 bases). There are 15 residues in the CDR3. Germline V gene sequence: CDR1 SGHRS, CDR2 YFSETQ. V was clipped by 3 bases and J by 4 bases, with 15 bases between them. The CDR3 nucleotides are TGCGCCAGCAGCTCACGGACTCGGTTAGCAGATACGCAGTATTTT. This encodes CASSSRTRLADTQYF.

The gene calls are TRBV13 and TRBJ2-1; TRBD1 or TRBD2 may be the D gene (7 bases each). V lost 5 bases and J 7 bases, leaving 15 bases between the germline ends. The germline V gene has CDR1 PRHDT and CDR2 FYEKMQ (reference sequence). The CDR3 covers 14 residues. The CDR3 region is CASSRRETGNEQFF. As DNA, the CDR3 is TGTGCCAGCAGCCGGCGGGAGACAGGGAATGAGCAGTTCTTC.

The genes are TRBV12-3 or TRBV12-4 and TRBJ1-1; D is undetermined. V was shortened by 3 bases and J by 7 bases, with 9 bases between the two germline ends. The CDR3 loop spans 12 amino acids. The CDR3 coding sequence is TGTGCCAGCAGTTTCTTAGGGATTGAAGCTTTCTTT. It is translated as CASSFLGIEAFF.

The chain links TRBV15 to TRBJ2-3; D gene unclear. V was trimmed by 3 bases and J by 0 bases, leaving 7 bases between them. Germline V gene sequence: CDR1 LNHNV, CDR2 YYDKDF (reference sequence). This CDR3 contains 14 residues. The CDR3 nucleotides read TGTGCCACCAGCAGTGTCTTGAGCACAGATACGCAGTATTTT. Protein product: CATSSVLSTDTQYF.